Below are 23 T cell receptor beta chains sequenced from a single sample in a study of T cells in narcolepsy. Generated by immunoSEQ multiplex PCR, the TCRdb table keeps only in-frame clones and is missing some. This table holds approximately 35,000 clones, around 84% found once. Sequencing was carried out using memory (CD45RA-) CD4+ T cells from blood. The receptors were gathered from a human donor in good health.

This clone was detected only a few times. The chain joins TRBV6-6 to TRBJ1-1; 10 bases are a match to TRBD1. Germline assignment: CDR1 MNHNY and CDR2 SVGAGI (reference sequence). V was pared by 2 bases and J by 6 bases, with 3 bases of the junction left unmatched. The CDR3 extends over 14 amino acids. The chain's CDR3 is CASSYGGQGSEAFF. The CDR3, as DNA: TGTGCCAGCAGTTACGGGGGACAGGGGTCTGAAGCTTTCTTT.

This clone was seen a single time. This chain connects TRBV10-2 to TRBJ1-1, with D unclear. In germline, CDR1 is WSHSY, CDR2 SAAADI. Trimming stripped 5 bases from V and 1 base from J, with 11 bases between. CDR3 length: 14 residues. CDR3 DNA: TGCGCCAGCAGTCCGTCGGCCGGGAACACTGAAGCTTTCTTT. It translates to CASSPSAGNTEAFF.

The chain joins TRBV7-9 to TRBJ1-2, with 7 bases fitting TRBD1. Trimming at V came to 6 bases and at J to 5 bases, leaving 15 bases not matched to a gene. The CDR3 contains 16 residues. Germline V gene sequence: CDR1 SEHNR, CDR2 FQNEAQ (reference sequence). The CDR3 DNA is TGTGCCAGCAGTTGGAGCCAGTCCAGGGGGGCATATGGCTACACCTTC. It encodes CASSWSQSRGAYGYTF.

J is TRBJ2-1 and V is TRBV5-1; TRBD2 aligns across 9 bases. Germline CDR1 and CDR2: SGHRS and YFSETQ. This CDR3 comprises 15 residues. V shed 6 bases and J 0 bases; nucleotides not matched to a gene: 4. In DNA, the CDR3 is TGCGCCAGCAAAGGTAGCGGGAGCTCCTACAATGAGCAGTTCTTC. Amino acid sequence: CASKGSGSSYNEQFF.

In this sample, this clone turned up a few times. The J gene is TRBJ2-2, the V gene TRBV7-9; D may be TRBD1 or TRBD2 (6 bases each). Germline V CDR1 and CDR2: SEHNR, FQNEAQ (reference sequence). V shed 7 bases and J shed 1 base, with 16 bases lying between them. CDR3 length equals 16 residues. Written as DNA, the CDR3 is TGTGCCAGCATCGAAGGGGGAGCGGGGAACACCGGGGAGCTGTTTTTT. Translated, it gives CASIEGGAGNTGELFF.

CDR3 sequence: CASSWTSGAGANVLTF. DNA of the CDR3: TGTGCCAGCAGTTGGACTAGCGGAGCTGGGGCCAACGTCCTGACTTTC. The genes are TRBV6-5 and TRBJ2-6; TRBD2 aligns across 10 bases. CDR1 is MNHEY and CDR2 is SVGAGI in the germline V gene. The ends lost 4 bases at V and 2 bases at J; junction bases unmatched: 2. The length of the CDR3 is 16 residues.

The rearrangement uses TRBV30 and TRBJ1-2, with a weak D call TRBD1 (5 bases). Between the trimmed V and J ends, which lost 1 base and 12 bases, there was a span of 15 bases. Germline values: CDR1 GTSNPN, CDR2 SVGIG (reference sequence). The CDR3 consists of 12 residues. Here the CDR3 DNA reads TGTGCCTGGAGTGGGGGTGGGGCGGCCAACACCTTC. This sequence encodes CAWSGGGAANTF.

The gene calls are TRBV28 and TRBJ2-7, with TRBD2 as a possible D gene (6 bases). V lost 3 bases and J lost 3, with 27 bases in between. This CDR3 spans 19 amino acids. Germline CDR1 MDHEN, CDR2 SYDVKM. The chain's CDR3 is CASSFSFVGGVITNYEQYF. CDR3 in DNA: TGTGCCAGCAGTTTTAGTTTCGTGGGGGGAGTCATTACTAACTACGAGCAGTACTTC. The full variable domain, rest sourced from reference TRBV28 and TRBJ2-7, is DVKVTQSSRYLVKRTGEKVFLECVQDMDHENMFWYRQDPGLGLRLIYFSYDVKMKEKGDIPEGYSVSREKKERFSLILESASTNQTSMYLCASSFSFVGGVITNYEQYFGPGTRLTVT.

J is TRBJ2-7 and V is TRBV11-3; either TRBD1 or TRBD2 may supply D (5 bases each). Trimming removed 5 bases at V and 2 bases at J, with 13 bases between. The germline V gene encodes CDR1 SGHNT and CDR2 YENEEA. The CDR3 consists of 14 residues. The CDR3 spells CASSPRDGAYEQYF. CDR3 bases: TGTGCCAGCAGCCCCCGGGACGGCGCCTACGAGCAGTACTTC. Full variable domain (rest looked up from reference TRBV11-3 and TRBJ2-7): EAGVVQSPRYKIIEKKQPVAFWCNPISGHNTLYWYLQNLGQGPELLIRYENEEAVDDSQLPKDRFSAERLKGVDSTLKIQPAELGDSAVYLCASSPRDGAYEQYFGPGTRLTVT.

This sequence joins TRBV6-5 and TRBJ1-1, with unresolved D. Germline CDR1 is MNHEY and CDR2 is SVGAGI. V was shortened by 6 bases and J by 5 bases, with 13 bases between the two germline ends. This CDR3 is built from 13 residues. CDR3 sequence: CASSPQIWTEAFF. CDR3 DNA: TGTGCCAGCAGCCCACAGATTTGGACTGAAGCTTTCTTT.

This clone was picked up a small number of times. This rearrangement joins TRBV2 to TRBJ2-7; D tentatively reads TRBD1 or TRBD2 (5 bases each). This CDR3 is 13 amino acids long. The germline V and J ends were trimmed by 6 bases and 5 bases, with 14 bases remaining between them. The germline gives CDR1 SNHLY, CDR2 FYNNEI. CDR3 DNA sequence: TGTGCCAGCAGGGCAGGGAGTTTCGACGAGCAGTACTTC. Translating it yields CASRAGSFDEQYF. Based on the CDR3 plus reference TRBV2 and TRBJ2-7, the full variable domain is EPEVTQTPSHQVTQMGQEVILRCVPISNHLYFYWYRQILGQKVEFLVSFYNNEISEKSEIFDDQFSVERPDGSNFTLKIRSTKLEDSAMYFCASRAGSFDEQYFGPGTRLTVT.

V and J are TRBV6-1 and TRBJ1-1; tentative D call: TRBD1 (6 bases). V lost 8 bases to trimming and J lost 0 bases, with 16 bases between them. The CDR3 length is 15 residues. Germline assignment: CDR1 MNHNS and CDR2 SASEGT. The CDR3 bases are TGTGCCAGCGCCGACAGGACCACCATGAACACTGAAGCTTTCTTT. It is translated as CASADRTTMNTEAFF.

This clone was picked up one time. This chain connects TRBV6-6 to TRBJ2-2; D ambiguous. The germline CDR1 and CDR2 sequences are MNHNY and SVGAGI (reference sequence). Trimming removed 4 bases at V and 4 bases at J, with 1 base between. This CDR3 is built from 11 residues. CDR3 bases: TGTGCCAGCAGTTTCACCGGGGAGCTGTTTTTT. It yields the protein CASSFTGELFF.

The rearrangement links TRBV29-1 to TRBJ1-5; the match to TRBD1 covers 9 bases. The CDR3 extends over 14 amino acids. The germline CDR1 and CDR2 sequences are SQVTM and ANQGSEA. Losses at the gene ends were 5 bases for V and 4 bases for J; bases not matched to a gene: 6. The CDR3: CSVIETGGNQPQHF. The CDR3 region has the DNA TGCAGCGTTATTGAGACAGGGGGGAATCAGCCCCAGCATTTT.

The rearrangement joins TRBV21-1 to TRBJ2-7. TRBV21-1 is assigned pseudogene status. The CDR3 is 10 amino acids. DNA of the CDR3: TGTGCCAGCAGGATCTACGAGCAGTACTTC. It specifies CASRIYEQYF.

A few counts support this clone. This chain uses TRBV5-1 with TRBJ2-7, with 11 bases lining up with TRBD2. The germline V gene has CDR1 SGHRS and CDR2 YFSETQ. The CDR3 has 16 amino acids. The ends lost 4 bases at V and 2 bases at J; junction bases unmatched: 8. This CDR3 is CASSRTLAGGAYEQYF. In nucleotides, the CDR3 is TGCGCCAGCAGCCGAACCCTAGCGGGAGGCGCCTACGAGCAGTACTTC.

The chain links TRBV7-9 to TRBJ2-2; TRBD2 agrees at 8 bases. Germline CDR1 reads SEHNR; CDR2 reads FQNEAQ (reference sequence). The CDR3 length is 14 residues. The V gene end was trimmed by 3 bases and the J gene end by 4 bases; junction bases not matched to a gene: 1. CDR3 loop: CASSFSGSTGELFF. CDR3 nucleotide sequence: TGTGCCAGCAGCTTCAGCGGGAGCACCGGGGAGCTGTTTTTT.

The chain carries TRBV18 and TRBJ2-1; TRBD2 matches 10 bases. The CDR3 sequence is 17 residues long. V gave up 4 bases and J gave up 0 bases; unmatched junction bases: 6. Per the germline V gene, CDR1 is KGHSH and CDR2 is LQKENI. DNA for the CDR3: TGTGCCAGCTCACTCAGCGGGGGGGCTAGCTCCTACAATGAGCAGTTCTTC. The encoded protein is CASSLSGGASSYNEQFF.

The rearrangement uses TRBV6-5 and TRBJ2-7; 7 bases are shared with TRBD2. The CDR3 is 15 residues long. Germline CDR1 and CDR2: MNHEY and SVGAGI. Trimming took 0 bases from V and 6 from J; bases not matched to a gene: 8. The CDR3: CASSYSKASGGEQYF. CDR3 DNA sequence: TGTGCCAGCAGTTACTCGAAGGCTAGCGGAGGCGAGCAGTACTTC.

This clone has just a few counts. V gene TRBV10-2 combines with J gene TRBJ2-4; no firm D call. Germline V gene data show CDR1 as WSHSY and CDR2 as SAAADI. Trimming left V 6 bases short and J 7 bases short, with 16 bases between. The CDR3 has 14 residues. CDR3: CASRTTRRVNIQYF. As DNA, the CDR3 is TGCGCCAGCAGAACTACACGGAGAGTGAACATTCAGTACTTC.

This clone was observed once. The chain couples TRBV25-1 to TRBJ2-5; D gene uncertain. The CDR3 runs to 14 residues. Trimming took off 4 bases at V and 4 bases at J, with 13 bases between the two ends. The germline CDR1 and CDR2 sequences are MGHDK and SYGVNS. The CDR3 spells CASSALEVRETQYF. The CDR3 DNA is TGTGCCAGCAGTGCCCTAGAGGTACGAGAGACCCAGTACTTC. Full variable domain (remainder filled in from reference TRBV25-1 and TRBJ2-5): EADIYQTPRYLVIGTGKKITLECSQTMGHDKMYWYQQDPGMELHLIHYSYGVNSTEKGDLSSESTVSRIRTEHFPLTLESARPSHTSQYLCASSALEVRETQYFGPGTRLLVL.

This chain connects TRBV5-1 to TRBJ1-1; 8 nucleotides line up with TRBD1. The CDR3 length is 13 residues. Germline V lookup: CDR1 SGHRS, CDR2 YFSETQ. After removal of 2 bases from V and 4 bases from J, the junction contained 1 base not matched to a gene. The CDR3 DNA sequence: TGCGCCAGCAGCTTTACAGGGGGCACTGAAGCTTTCTTT. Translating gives CASSFTGGTEAFF.

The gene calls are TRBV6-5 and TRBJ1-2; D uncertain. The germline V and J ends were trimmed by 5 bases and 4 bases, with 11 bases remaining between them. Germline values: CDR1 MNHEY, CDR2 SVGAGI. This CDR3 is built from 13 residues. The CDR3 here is CASSESQSYGYTF. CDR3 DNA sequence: TGTGCCAGCAGTGAGTCACAATCCTATGGCTACACCTTC.